The 10 T cell receptor beta chains listed next were all sequenced from one sample in a study of T-cell memory formation after mild COVID-19. From the 5' RACE reads, TCRdb called clonotypes with MiXCR, one entry per CDR3 protein. The table shows 270,000 or so distinct CDR3 sequences, with approximately 16% occurring only once. Material for sequencing was PBMCs or a T cell subset sorted from them (not recorded which). Receptor source: a man between 18 and 29 years old who had mild COVID-19 (a few samples of this study predate the infection). Cell type and time point are not known.

There are a few counts of this clonotype. The chain links TRBV6-5 to TRBJ2-7; D remains unclear. Germline lookup yields CDR1 MNHEY and CDR2 SVGAGI. V shed 4 bases and J shed 0 bases, with 13 bases lying between them. CDR3 length: 15 amino acids. The CDR3 bases are TGTGCCAGCAGTTCGACTCCAGCCCTCTCCTACGAGCAGTACTTC. The encoded protein is CASSSTPALSYEQYF.

This clonotype was counted between two and nine times. The chain employs TRBV2 and TRBJ2-7; D is perhaps TRBD2 (5 bases). The CDR3 sequence is 14 residues long. The V gene lost 5 bases and the J gene lost 4 bases, with 15 bases spanning the gap. CDR1 SNHLY and CDR2 FYNNEI come from the germline V gene. The CDR3 here is CASSLLGPLYEQYF. For the CDR3, the DNA is TGTGCCAGCAGTCTACTAGGACCCCTTTACGAGCAGTACTTC. Using reference TRBV2 and TRBJ2-7 for the parts outside the CDR3, the full variable domain is EPEVTQTPSHQVTQMGQEVILRCVPISNHLYFYWYRQILGQKVEFLVSFYNNEISEKSEIFDDQFSVERPDGSNFTLKIRSTKLEDSAMYFCASSLLGPLYEQYFGPGTRLTVT.

This chain links TRBV10-3 with TRBJ1-5, with D possibly being TRBD1 (5 bases). Trimming shortened V by 2 bases and J by 6 bases, and 14 bases separated the two germline ends. In germline, CDR1 is ENHRY, CDR2 SYGVKD. The CDR3 covers 15 residues. This CDR3 is CAISETAGASQPQHF. The CDR3 DNA sequence: TGTGCCATCAGTGAGACAGCCGGGGCCAGTCAGCCCCAGCATTTT.

V is TRBV7-2 and J is TRBJ2-5, with 11 bases aligning to TRBD1. Unmatched junction bases numbered 8, after V lost 3 bases and J lost 5 bases. This CDR3 has 16 residues. Germline V gives CDR1 SGHTA, CDR2 FQGNSA. The CDR3 DNA reads as TGTGCCAGCAGCTTGGTGGGACAGGGGGGGACTGAGACCCAGTACTTC. This encodes CASSLVGQGGTETQYF. Drawing the rest from reference TRBV7-2 and TRBJ2-5, the complete variable domain is GAGVSQSPSNKVTEKGKDVELRCDPISGHTALYWYRQSLGQGLEFLIYFQGNSAPDKSGLPSDRFSAERTGGSVSTLTIQRTQQEDSAVYLCASSLVGQGGTETQYFGPGTRLLVL.

The chain combines TRBV15 with TRBJ1-1; 8 bases align to TRBD1. V was clipped by 0 bases and J by 9 bases; unmatched bases: 6. From germline, CDR1 is LNHNV and CDR2 YYDKDF (reference sequence). The CDR3 is 14 residues long. The CDR3 spells CATSRDRGQEQAFF. The CDR3 DNA sequence: TGTGCCACCAGCAGAGATAGGGGACAGGAGCAAGCTTTCTTT.

This clonotype was found a few times. The chain links TRBV12-3 or TRBV12-4 to TRBJ2-7; 7 bases match TRBD1. V lost 5 bases and J lost 1; bases outside the gene matches: 11. The length of the CDR3 is 16 residues. The CDR3 reads CASSLGTELVSYEQYF. The CDR3 DNA reads as TGTGCCAGCAGTCTGGGGACAGAACTGGTGTCCTACGAGCAGTACTTC.

The chain combines TRBV20-1 with TRBJ2-1; D possibly matches TRBD1 or TRBD2 (6 bases each). Trimming stripped 1 base from V and 4 bases from J, with 17 bases between. Germline loops: CDR1 DFQATT, CDR2 SNEGSKA (reference sequence). This CDR3 comprises 16 residues. The chain's CDR3 is CSARVNLGGIYNEQFF. CDR3 sequence (DNA): TGCAGTGCTAGAGTCAATCTAGGGGGGATATACAATGAGCAGTTCTTC.

The rearrangement links TRBV12-3 or TRBV12-4 to TRBJ1-6; 10 bases map to TRBD1. Trimming removed 7 bases from V and 7 bases from J; junction bases left unmatched: 10. The CDR3 sequence is 16 residues long. The CDR3 protein is CASTPEWGQGNSPLHF. Written as DNA, the CDR3 is TGTGCCAGCACCCCTGAGTGGGGACAGGGGAATTCACCCCTCCACTTT.

This clonotype appeared once. V is TRBV7-9 and J is TRBJ1-4; TRBD1 matches at 10 bases. The CDR3 contains 16 residues. Losses at the gene ends were 6 bases for V and 5 bases for J; bases not matched to a gene: 9. The germline V gene has CDR1 SEHNR and CDR2 FQNEAQ (reference sequence). In nucleotides, the CDR3 is TGTGCCAGCAGGCCCGGGACAGGGGAGTTGAATGAAAAACTGTTTTTT. As protein: CASRPGTGELNEKLFF. Using reference TRBV7-9 and TRBJ1-4 for the parts outside the CDR3, the full variable domain is DTGVSQNPRHKITKRGQNVTFRCDPISEHNRLYWYRQTLGQGPEFLTYFQNEAQLEKSRLLSDRFSAERPKGSFSTLEIQRTEQGDSAMYLCASRPGTGELNEKLFFGSGTQLSVL.

This clonotype has only a few counts. Here the CDR3 reads CASSKALYLVPGGAGYWSNQPQHF. CDR3 bases: TGTGCCAGCAGCAAAGCGCTTTACTTAGTCCCAGGGGGCGCTGGGTATTGGAGCAATCAGCCCCAGCATTTT. The gene calls are TRBV21-1 and TRBJ1-5; the table gives TRBD1 as D, unverified against the DNA. TRBV21-1 constitutes a pseudogene. The CDR3 totals 24 residues.